The entry below describes one T cell receptor beta chain. As yet, its antigen is unknown. MiXCR, applied by TCRdb to the RT-PCR reads, yields one record per CDR3 protein. The data show about 530,000 distinct CDR3 sequences, around 11% seen once. The V gene lost 0 bases and the J gene lost 6 bases, with 6 bases spanning the gap. This CDR3 region has 13 residues. Looked up from germline, CDR1 is KGHSH and CDR2 is LQKENI. The data stem from a study of response to subunit inactivated influenza vaccine. Study results and limitations: Few additional T cells are recruited per seasonal influenza vaccination, authors suggested.

The clonotype comes from a man aged 50-59 years who received an inactivated influenza vaccine. Sequenced material: PBMCs from blood, taken on the day of vaccination. The chain recombines TRBV18 with TRBJ2-1; no firm D call. This CDR3 reads CASSPPSVNEQFF. CDR3 nucleotides: TGTGCCAGCTCACCACCATCGGTCAATGAGCAGTTCTTC. Full variable domain (missing parts from reference TRBV18 and TRBJ2-1): NAGVMQNPRHLVRRRGQEARLRCSPMKGHSHVYWYRQLPEEGLKFMVYLQKENIIDESGMPKERFSAEFPKEGPSILRIQQVVRGDSAAYFCASSPPSVNEQFFGPGTRLTVL.